A selection of T cell receptor beta chains follows, all from one sample in a study of blood T cell repertoires in COVID-19. Generated by immunoSEQ multiplex PCR, the TCRdb table keeps only in-frame clones and is missing some. The profile covers over 80,000 clones, with over 70% appearing a single time and roughly 4.2% taken by the ten largest. Specimen: peripheral blood. Receptors originate from a woman aged 50 to 65 with acute or convalescent COVID-19. CDR3s include the opening cysteine and the closing phenylalanine or tryptophan. The D gene is left open where the match is weak. Clone size is stated in some rows and not others, as once, few, many or a class when expanded.

v_gene: TRBV2
abundance: NA
j_gene: TRBJ1-5
len: 15
d_gene: NA
CDR3nt: TGTGCCAGCAGTTATCGGACGGGGAGCAATCAGCCCCAGCATTTT
CDR3aa: CASSYRTGSNQPQHF

v_gene: TRBV6-6
abundance: NA
j_gene: TRBJ2-7
len: 16
d_gene: NA
CDR3nt: TGTGCCAGCAGTTACCCCGACAGGACTAGCTCCTACGAGCAGTACTTC
CDR3aa: CASSYPDRTSSYEQYF

v_gene: TRBV18
abundance: few
j_gene: TRBJ2-1
len: 15
d_gene: TRBD1
CDR3nt: TGTGCCAGCTCAAAAGGACAGGGGTTCTACAATGAGCAGTTCTTC
CDR3aa: CASSKGQGFYNEQFF

v_gene: TRBV27
abundance: NA
j_gene: TRBJ2-3
len: 18
d_gene: TRBD1
CDR3nt: TGTGCCAGCAACTCCTTTTTTTCAGGGGGAGACAGGACAGATACGCAGTATTTT
CDR3aa: CASNSFFSGGDRTDTQYF

v_gene: TRBV4-2
abundance: NA
j_gene: TRBJ2-2
len: 17
d_gene: TRBD2
CDR3nt: TGTGCCAGCAGCCAAGGGACTAGCGGGGTGAACACCGGGGAGCTGTTTTTT
CDR3aa: CASSQGTSGVNTGELFF

v_gene: TRBV5-4
abundance: NA
j_gene: TRBJ2-7
len: 15
d_gene: TRBD1
CDR3nt: TGTGCCAGCAGCCGCGGACAGGGGAGTACCTACGAGCAGTACTTC
CDR3aa: CASSRGQGSTYEQYF

v_gene: TRBV27
abundance: many
j_gene: TRBJ2-3
len: 15
d_gene: NA
CDR3nt: TGTGCCAGCAGTTTGGTGGGGGGGCCCTTTGATACGCAGTATTTT
CDR3aa: CASSLVGGPFDTQYF

v_gene: TRBV7-2
abundance: NA
j_gene: TRBJ1-1
len: 14
d_gene: NA
CDR3nt: TGTGCCAGCACCCGGGGTTTAGCAAACACTGAAGCTTTCTTT
CDR3aa: CASTRGLANTEAFF

v_gene: TRBV7-9
abundance: NA
j_gene: TRBJ2-2
len: 17
d_gene: TRBD2
CDR3nt: TGTGCCAGCAGCTTAGCCATTAGCGGGTCGCACACCGGGGAGCTGTTTTTT
CDR3aa: CASSLAISGSHTGELFF

v_gene: TRBV19
abundance: NA
j_gene: TRBJ2-7
len: 17
d_gene: NA
CDR3nt: TGTGCCAGTAGTATCCGCAATCCGAGACAGAGACTTTACGAGCAGTACTTC
CDR3aa: CASSIRNPRQRLYEQYF

v_gene: TRBV10-3
abundance: NA
j_gene: TRBJ1-2
len: 12
d_gene: TRBD1
CDR3nt: TGTGCCATCAACGACAGGGGCTATGGCTACACCTTC
CDR3aa: CAINDRGYGYTF

v_gene: TRBV18
abundance: NA
j_gene: TRBJ2-7
len: 14
d_gene: NA
CDR3nt: TGTGCCAGCTCACCTCAGGGATGGACCTACGAGCAGTACTTC
CDR3aa: CASSPQGWTYEQYF

v_gene: TRBV5-1
abundance: NA
j_gene: TRBJ2-1
len: 14
d_gene: NA
CDR3nt: TGCGCCAGCAGCTTGGCTAGCCCTAGGGATGAGCAGTTCTTC
CDR3aa: CASSLASPRDEQFF

v_gene: TRBV3-1/TRBV3-2
abundance: NA
j_gene: TRBJ1-2
len: 15
d_gene: TRBD1
CDR3nt: TGTGCCAGCAGCCCCCAGGACAGGGTGGACTATGGCTACACCTTC
CDR3aa: CASSPQDRVDYGYTF

v_gene: TRBV9
abundance: NA
j_gene: TRBJ2-1
len: 15
d_gene: NA
CDR3nt: TGTGCCAGCAGCGTAGGAGGGGGTAGTATCAATGAGCAGTTCTTC
CDR3aa: CASSVGGGSINEQFF

v_gene: TRBV5-1
abundance: NA
j_gene: TRBJ2-6
len: 17
d_gene: NA
CDR3nt: TGCGCCAGCAGCTTGATGGGCAGAAGCTCTGGGGCCAACGTCCTGACTTTC
CDR3aa: CASSLMGRSSGANVLTF

v_gene: TRBV6-2/TRBV6-3
abundance: NA
j_gene: TRBJ2-1
len: 16
d_gene: TRBD1
CDR3nt: TGTGCCAGCAGCCAAACGAGGGGACAGGCCTACAATGAGCAGTTCTTC
CDR3aa: CASSQTRGQAYNEQFF

v_gene: TRBV4-3
abundance: NA
j_gene: TRBJ1-4
len: 15
d_gene: NA
CDR3nt: TGCGCCAGCAGCGGACACAGGGCGTTTAATGAAAAACTGTTTTTT
CDR3aa: CASSGHRAFNEKLFF

v_gene: TRBV3-1/TRBV3-2
abundance: NA
j_gene: TRBJ1-2
len: 11
d_gene: NA
CDR3nt: TGTGCCAGCAGCCAGAGCTATGGCTACACCTTC
CDR3aa: CASSQSYGYTF

v_gene: TRBV4-1
abundance: NA
j_gene: TRBJ2-7
len: 17
d_gene: TRBD2
CDR3nt: TGCGCCAGCAGCCGCCCACAGCTAGCGGGTCGGAGGTACGAGCAGTACTTC
CDR3aa: CASSRPQLAGRRYEQYF